This T cell receptor beta chain originates from a study of beta chain features in type 1 diabetes (dated by TCRdb to 2017 to 2018). About the study as a whole: Mean age, gender distribution, total cell number and subset yield did not differ between patients and healthy donors. The study compared the TCRB repertoires of sorted circulating CD4+ T cell subsets in recently diagnosed type 1 diabetes patients with those in matched healthy donors. Regulatory and stem cell-like memory subsets were isolated from only 8 patients and about eight healthy donors, whereas naive and central memory subsets came from all 28 donors. A total of around 110,000,000 sorted cells were examined across all samples, and a strong correlation was observed between cell number per subset and RNA yield.

The junction carries 9 bases between V and J, which are trimmed by 5 bases and 5 bases respectively. CDR1 and CDR2 are read off the germline V gene (reference sequence) as DFQATT and SNEGSKA. The CDR3 runs 11 residues from the cysteine to the phenylalanine. The only DNA kept is the CDR3, 33 bases in frame from the first base. The entire amount of isolated RNA was reverse transcribed using the High Capacity cDNA Reverse Transcription Kit, so the sequenced TCRB transcripts were expressed ones. Deep immunoSEQ sequencing was applied to naive, central memory and regulatory T cell samples, giving an average of roughly 3.5 million total reads per sample. Sorted cells were lysed in RLT buffer and RNA was extracted with DNase-treated RNeasy Micro or Mini kits, depending on cell number. To prevent cross-contamination, every cell subset was processed on its own, while patient and healthy donor samples were processed together. The immunoSEQ multiplex PCR was used to amplify TCRB sequences from cDNA, yielding 87-bp fragments that span the CDR3 region. Sequencing of the amplicons was performed on the Illumina HiSeq platform. On the study's bioinformatics: Synthetic template baselines were used to correct PCR bias computationally, reads within Hamming distance 2 were collapsed together, and singletons that could not be merged were discarded. By aligning reads against IMGT, V, D and J genes, CDR3 length, and insertions or deletions at six rearrangement sites were assigned. Within each subset, clonotype counts were normalized to sorted cell number, after which true diversity and Gini coefficients were computed with the tcR R package. The overlap coefficient, calculated on TCRB nucleotide sequences, was used to measure repertoire sharing. Out-of-frame TCRB sequences from naive cells were analyzed to stand in for the pre-selection repertoire. The table comes from immuneACCESS by way of TCRdb, which keeps in-frame sequences with V and J called. Part of the clones is missing from these tables; in studies checked, under half for an unresolved V gene and the rest for unknown reasons. V and J calls and clone size follow that table, whereas D and trimming were derived from the DNA. The table for this sample lists 680,000 or so clones; roughly an eighth of them were counted only once. 0.02% to 0.025% of the sample is in the top ten clones.

The full study reports these points: Because small numbers of individuals were included in the HLA sub-analyses, any influence of HLA type on TCRB rearrangement was left unresolved. Shorter templates might be favored by PCR, yet because patient and control samples were amplified and corrected together, any such skew would affect both groups equally. Type 1 diabetes patients showed a moderate but significant shortening of TCRB CDR3 length in all four CD4+ subsets. Patients with type 1 diabetes made fewer insertions and deleted more nucleotides at VDJ recombination sites, implying thymic rearrangement abnormalities. Sequencing cDNA rather than genomic DNA could over-represent highly expressing activated cells, although activation and CD3 levels did not differ between groups. Naive, central memory and regulatory TCRB repertoires appeared more similar among patients than among healthy donors.

A single peripheral blood draw of approximately 0.11 L on average was collected from each donor into heparinised tubes. Using a panel that included CD45RO, CCR7, CD25, CD127, CD95 and CD27, naive, central memory, regulatory and stem cell-like memory CD4+ T cells were sorted on a BD FACSAria II. Purity was above 95% for every sorted population. PBMCs were separated immediately by Lymphoprep density gradient centrifugation and were stained directly, without being cultured. To minimize batch effects, samples were stained and sorted in pairs, one healthy donor with one patient per experiment. This clone occurred a few times. Its antigen target is currently unknown. No quality values exist for individual bases; no much larger clone is one base distant. This sample also contains other DNA sequences that code for the same CDR3.

This TCR derives from a man between 18 and 29 years old with type 1 diabetes. The sequenced material came from naive CD4+ T cells from blood. What the cell subset or site label conveys for this sample: true naive CD4+ T cells. This chain is built from TRBV20-1 and TRBJ2-5, with the D gene too uncertain to name. The CDR3 region reads CSAGGRETQYF. The sequenced DNA: TGCAGTGCTGGCGGACGGGAGACCCAGTACTTC.